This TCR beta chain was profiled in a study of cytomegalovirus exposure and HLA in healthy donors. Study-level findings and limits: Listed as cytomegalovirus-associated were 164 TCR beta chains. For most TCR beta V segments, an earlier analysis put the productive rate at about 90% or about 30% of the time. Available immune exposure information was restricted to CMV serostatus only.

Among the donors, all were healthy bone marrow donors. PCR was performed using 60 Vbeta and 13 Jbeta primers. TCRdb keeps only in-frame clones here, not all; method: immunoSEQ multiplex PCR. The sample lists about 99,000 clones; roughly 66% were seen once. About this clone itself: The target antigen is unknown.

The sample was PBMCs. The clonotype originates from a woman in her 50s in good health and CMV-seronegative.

The CDR3 coding sequence is TGTGCCAGCAGCGGATCAGCGGGAGGAATTGGGGAGCTGTTTTTT. This translates into CASSGSAGGIGELFF. The chain has TRBV9 and TRBJ2-2; 9 bases are shared with TRBD2. This CDR3 has 15 residues. V lost 3 bases, J lost 8 bases, and 8 bases stayed unmatched. From germline, CDR1 is SGDLS and CDR2 YYNGEE.